This is a list of T cell receptor beta chains from one sample in a study of Graves' ophthalmopathy and Graves' hyperthyroidism. MiXCR, run by TCRdb on the multiplex PCR reads, gives a single entry per CDR3 protein. The sample records some 150,000 distinct CDR3 sequences, roughly 36% being singletons. The specimen sequenced was peripheral blood. These receptor sequences come from a man aged 30 to 39 with Graves' ophthalmopathy. The CDR3 runs from the conserved cysteine through the conserved F or W. Fields, in order: clone size, J gene, D gene, V gene, CDR3 DNA, CDR3 protein. A D gene is named only where the DNA matches it firmly. Part of the rows lack a size; the others show once, few, many or a class for expanded clones.

>once|TRBJ2-7|TRBD1|TRBV20-1
TGCAGTGCTAGAACCGGACAGGTCGGGTACGAGCAGTACTTC
CSARTGQVGYEQYF
>many|TRBJ2-7|-|TRBV12-3/TRBV12-4
TGTGCCAGCGGTGACAGGAGCTCCTACGAGCAGTACTTC
CASGDRSSYEQYF
>many|TRBJ2-7|-|TRBV3-1
TGTGCCAGCAGCCCTGGGGACGGTACCTACGAGCAGTACTTC
CASSPGDGTYEQYF
>-|TRBJ1-1|-|TRBV28
TGTGCCAGCAGTTTTTGGGCCACTGAAGCTTTCTTT
CASSFWATEAFF
>-|TRBJ2-7|TRBD1|TRBV6-1
TGTGCCAGCAGCCGGGGACAGGGTCCCTCCTACGAGCAGTACTTC
CASSRGQGPSYEQYF
>many|TRBJ1-5|-|TRBV12-3/TRBV12-4
TGTGCCAGCAGCTCCATGGGAGGGGCGGTTCAGCCCCAGCATTTT
CASSSMGGAVQPQHF
>many|TRBJ1-6|-|TRBV2
TGTGCCAGCAGCCGGGACACGACCTCCACAGGCCTCCACTTT
CASSRDTTSTGLHF
>few|TRBJ2-7|-|TRBV6-1
TGTGCCAGCAGTACACCTTCAAGGGGATACGAGCAGTACTTC
CASSTPSRGYEQYF
>few|TRBJ2-7|TRBD1|TRBV6-1
TGTGCCAGCAGTCAACAGGGGGCGAGGTCCCACGAGCAGTACTTC
CASSQQGARSHEQYF
>many|TRBJ1-6|-|TRBV30
TGTGCCTGGAGTGTAAACAGGGACGTGTCACCCCTCCACTTT
CAWSVNRDVSPLHF
>few|TRBJ1-1|TRBD1|TRBV12-3/TRBV12-4
TGTGCCAGCAGACCTGGACAGGGGATGAACACTGAAGCTTTCTTT
CASRPGQGMNTEAFF
>many|TRBJ2-7|-|TRBV5-1
TGCGCCAGCATCCCTAACCCCTATGGGCAGGGATTGTCCTACGAGCAGTACTTC
CASIPNPYGQGLSYEQYF
>many|TRBJ2-7|-|TRBV2
TGTGCCAGCAGTGAAGATTTACGCGGCTCAGGGCTATACGAGCAGTACTTC
CASSEDLRGSGLYEQYF
>many|TRBJ2-7|-|TRBV15
TGTGCCACCAGCAGAGCCAGGGGTTACGAGCAGTACTTC
CATSRARGYEQYF
>-|TRBJ1-2|TRBD1|TRBV27
TGTGCCAGCAGTTTCAGGCAGGGGGCTGGCTACACCTTC
CASSFRQGAGYTF
>-|TRBJ2-7|-|TRBV11-2
TGTGCCAGCAGCTTGTCAGGGGCGGGCTCCTACGAGCAGTACTTC
CASSLSGAGSYEQYF
>-|TRBJ1-6|-|TRBV7-2
TGTGCCAGCAGCAATCAGGGGTCTAATTCACCCCTCCACTTT
CASSNQGSNSPLHF
>many|TRBJ2-4|-|TRBV27
TGTGCCAGCAGCACCCGCTTCAGGGGGGTCGCCAAAAACATTCAGTACTTC
CASSTRFRGVAKNIQYF
>many|TRBJ1-2|-|TRBV11-2
TGTGCCAGCAGCTTAGTCGGCAGCCTCTCTGGCTACACCTTC
CASSLVGSLSGYTF
>many|TRBJ1-2|-|TRBV19
TGTGCCAGTACTGGGACTTGGATTTCTTCTATGGGGGGCTACACCTTC
CASTGTWISSMGGYTF
>-|TRBJ2-2|TRBD1|TRBV7-2
TGTGCCAGCAGCCGTGGGACAGGGGAATTTCGGGAGCTGTTTTTT
CASSRGTGEFRELFF
>many|TRBJ2-5|-|TRBV20-1
TGCAGTGCTAGAGATTTAGAGACCCAGTACTTC
CSARDLETQYF
>many|TRBJ2-5|-|TRBV6-5
TGTGCCAGCAGTTACTCGACGCCAACGGGGACCCAGTACTTC
CASSYSTPTGTQYF
>-|TRBJ1-1|TRBD1|TRBV20-1
TGCAGCGAGCTCACGGGACAGGGGTTTCGCACTGAAGCTTTCTTT
CSELTGQGFRTEAFF
>-|TRBJ1-5|-|TRBV12-3/TRBV12-4
TGTGCCAGCAGTACCGCAGGGAATCAGCCCCAGCATTTT
CASSTAGNQPQHF
>many|TRBJ2-5|-|TRBV6-1
TGTGCCAGCAGTGACCCCGAGAGGGGAGAGACCCAGTACTTC
CASSDPERGETQYF
>-|TRBJ1-2|TRBD1|TRBV2
TGTGCCAGCAGTGCAGGGACAGGACAGTATGGCTACACCTTC
CASSAGTGQYGYTF
>-|TRBJ2-5|TRBD1|TRBV7-8
TGTGCCAGCAGCTTGTCGGGACAGGGAAGCTTC
CASSLSGQGSF
>many|TRBJ2-5|TRBD1|TRBV24-1
TGTGCCACCAGTGAGGCCGGGGACAGGGGAACGGAGACCCAGTACTTC
CATSEAGDRGTETQYF
>many|TRBJ2-4|-|TRBV2
TGTGCCAGCAGGACGGACTATCGGGAGTTCTTC
CASRTDYREFF
>once|TRBJ2-7|-|TRBV12-3/TRBV12-4
TGTGCCAGCAGCTTAGGAGGGGATTTGTATAGCGACTCCTTCTACGAGCAGTACTTC
CASSLGGDLYSDSFYEQYF
>many|TRBJ1-1|-|TRBV30
TGTGCCTGGAGGGTAAGGACTGAAGCTTTCTTT
CAWRVRTEAFF
>-|TRBJ2-7|-|TRBV7-3
TGTGCCAGCAGCTTAACTGGAGCAGGGTTGAACGAGCAGTACTTC
CASSLTGAGLNEQYF
>-|TRBJ2-2|TRBD1|TRBV18
TGTGCCAGCTCACCGCCGACAGGGATCCCAAGGCCCTCGACCGGGGAGCTGTTTTTT
CASSPPTGIPRPSTGELFF
>-|TRBJ1-1|-|TRBV6-2/TRBV6-3
TGTGCCAGCAGGAGTCCACCACTTTCTGAGGCTTTCTTT
CASRSPPLSEAFF
>many|TRBJ2-6|TRBD2|TRBV7-3
TGTGCCAGCAGCTTAACGGTGATCGGGAGCGGGACTGGGGCCAACGTCCTGACTTTC
CASSLTVIGSGTGANVLTF
>many|TRBJ2-7|-|TRBV6-5
TGTGCCAGCAGTTACGGGCAGACTCGAAACTCCTACGAGCAGTACTTC
CASSYGQTRNSYEQYF
>many|TRBJ2-7|-|TRBV20-1
TGCAGTGCTAGGAGTCCCGCCGACCGGACTCCCCGGCAGTACTTC
CSARSPADRTPRQYF
>-|TRBJ1-1|-|TRBV6-2/TRBV6-3
TGTGCCAGCACGGGACACCTAAACACTGAAGCTTTCTTT
CASTGHLNTEAFF
>-|TRBJ2-7|TRBD2|TRBV27
TGTGCCAGCTCACCCTACGGGGGAGGGTCCTACGAGCAGTACTTC
CASSPYGGGSYEQYF
>many|TRBJ2-2|TRBD2|TRBV7-3
TGTGCCAGCAGCCCCGGACTAGCATCCGGGGAGCTGTTTTTT
CASSPGLASGELFF
>many|TRBJ1-5|-|TRBV28
TGTGCCAGCAAAGAAGACGGGTATCAGCCCCAGCATTTT
CASKEDGYQPQHF
>many|TRBJ1-1|-|TRBV7-3
TGTGCCAGCAGCGAAACGGTGAACACTGAAGCTTTCTTT
CASSETVNTEAFF
>many|TRBJ2-1|TRBD2|TRBV6-4
TGTGCCAGCAGTGACGAGTTTTCAGGGACTAGCAGTGAGCAGTTCTTC
CASSDEFSGTSSEQFF
>many|TRBJ2-7|TRBD2|TRBV20-1
TGCAGTGCTAGAGATCGGACTAGCGGGAGGTACGAGCAGTACTTC
CSARDRTSGRYEQYF
>few|TRBJ1-1|TRBD1|TRBV7-2
TGTGCCAGCAGCCTCCGGGACAGGCACCAAGGGACTGAAGCTTTCTTT
CASSLRDRHQGTEAFF
>-|TRBJ1-1|-|TRBV7-8
TGTGCCAGCAGCTTAGTAGCGGACAGGAACACTGAAGCTTTCTTT
CASSLVADRNTEAFF
>-|TRBJ1-2|-|TRBV11-2
TGTGCCAGCAGCCCTTCGGGAGACAGGCCTTCCTATGGCTACACCTTC
CASSPSGDRPSYGYTF
>-|TRBJ1-1|-|TRBV28
TGTGCCACCCACGGGACGTTGAACACTGAAGCTTTCTTT
CATHGTLNTEAFF
>many|TRBJ1-2|-|TRBV6-1
TGTGCCAGCAGTGAAAATATGAGGACCTATGGCTACACCTTC
CASSENMRTYGYTF
>few|TRBJ1-2|TRBD1|TRBV28
TGTGCCAGCAGCCCTTTCGGGGGTCACAGGGGGTCCACCTTC
CASSPFGGHRGSTF
>once|TRBJ2-7|-|TRBV6-5
TGTGCCAGCAGTTACTCCACGGACGGACTCTACGAGCAGTACTTC
CASSYSTDGLYEQYF
>-|TRBJ2-7|-|TRBV10-3
TGTGCCATCCCCGAGGAGCACTACGAGCAGTACTTC
CAIPEEHYEQYF
>many|TRBJ1-6|-|TRBV12-3/TRBV12-4
TGTGCCAGCACCCTGGAGAGGGTTGGTTCACCCCTCCACTTT
CASTLERVGSPLHF
>many|TRBJ2-7|-|TRBV18
TGTGCCAGCTCCCCCATAGGCACCAGCTACGAGCAGTACTTC
CASSPIGTSYEQYF
>-|TRBJ1-1|-|TRBV12-3/TRBV12-4
TGTGCCAGCAGTTTCCGACCAGACACTGAAGCTTTCTTT
CASSFRPDTEAFF
>many|TRBJ2-5|TRBD2|TRBV6-1
TGTGCCAGCAGTCAAACTAGCGGGGGCGTCCAAGAGACCCAGTACTTC
CASSQTSGGVQETQYF
>-|TRBJ1-5|TRBD1|TRBV28
TGTGCCAGCAGTCGATTCCCGACAGGGGAGGATCAGCCCCAGCATTTT
CASSRFPTGEDQPQHF
>many|TRBJ1-6|TRBD1|TRBV28
TGTGCCAGCAGTATACCCCAGGGGGCAAATTCACCCCTCCACTTT
CASSIPQGANSPLHF
>-|TRBJ2-7|TRBD2|TRBV6-1
TGTGCCAGCAGGCCGGGACTAGCGGGTATCGAGCAGTACTTC
CASRPGLAGIEQYF